The clone carrying this T cell receptor beta chain appeared a single time. Participants were placed into cohorts based on the clinical history they reported. The assay was immunoSEQ multiplex PCR, and TCRdb's table has in-frame clones only and misses some. The data contain under 150,000 clones, approximately 86% of them singletons. This CDR3 has 14 amino acids. The V end lost 7 bases, the J end lost 4 bases, and 11 bases lay between the germline ends. Germline values: CDR1 MNHEY, CDR2 SVGAGI. These data come from a study of blood T cell repertoires in COVID-19. Study context: From T cells, B-cell-depleted T cells, or PBMCs came the material, which was cDNA or gDNA.

Sequencing input: PBMCs or T cells enriched from blood (not recorded which). The sequence derives from a woman aged 45-65 years who had recovered from COVID-19. The chain carries TRBV6-5 and TRBJ1-6; D may be TRBD1 (5 bases). CDR3 nucleotide sequence: TGTGCCAGCACCTCAACAGGTTATAATTCACCCCTCCACTTT. It is translated as CASTSTGYNSPLHF.